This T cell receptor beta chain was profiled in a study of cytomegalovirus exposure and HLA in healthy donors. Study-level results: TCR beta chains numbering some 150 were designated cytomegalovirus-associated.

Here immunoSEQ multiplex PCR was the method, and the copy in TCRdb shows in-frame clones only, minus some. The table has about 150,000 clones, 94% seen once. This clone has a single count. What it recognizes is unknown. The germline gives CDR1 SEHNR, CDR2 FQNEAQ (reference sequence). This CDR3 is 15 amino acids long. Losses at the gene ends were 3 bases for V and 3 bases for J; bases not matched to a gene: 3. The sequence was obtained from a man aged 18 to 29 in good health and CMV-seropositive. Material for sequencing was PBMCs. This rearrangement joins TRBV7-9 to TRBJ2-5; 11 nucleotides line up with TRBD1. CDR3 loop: CASSFWDRGEETQYF. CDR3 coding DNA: TGTGCCAGCAGCTTCTGGGACAGGGGGGAAGAGACCCAGTACTTC.